The clone carrying this T cell receptor (beta chain) has only a few counts. Its antigen is unknown. The data derive from a study of CD8 T cell repertoires and HIV-1 epitope variants. Study summary: Tested: three Gag epitope families, Nef HW9 and YT9.

General study findings and limits: No clonotypes responded to the TAALDMSHF plasma variant; about five recognized KF9, one HW9. This assay reports beta chains of antigen-expanded cells, not T cell function.

Per germline, CDR1 SGHAT and CDR2 FQNNGV. V was pared by 3 bases and J by 0 bases, with 6 bases between. This CDR3 is built from 13 residues. The data were produced by immunoSEQ multiplex PCR, yet TCRdb's version contains in-frame clones alone and is incomplete. The table has some 5,100 clones, approximately 70% seen once. The chain employs TRBV11-2 and TRBJ2-7; D is unresolved. The clonotype comes from a male donor with HIV. The sequencing sample was made of cultured CD8+ T cells derived from PBMCs. The CDR3 sequence is CASSLSNSYEQYF. The CDR3 bases are TGTGCCAGCAGCTTGAGCAACTCCTACGAGCAGTACTTC.